This T cell receptor (beta chain) was profiled in a study of blood T cell repertoires in COVID-19. Study-wide context: Both acute and convalescent COVID-19 samples were obtained from the United States, Italy and Spain. Sample material is recorded as cDNA or gDNA derived from T cells, B-cell-depleted T cells, or PBMCs.

V was shortened by 3 bases and J by 6 bases, with 7 bases between the two germline ends. Germline lookup yields CDR1 SGHDT and CDR2 YYEEEE. The CDR3 spans 13 residues. Sequencing used immunoSEQ multiplex PCR; TCRdb keeps in-frame clones, though not all of them. The sample lists about 190,000 clones, approximately 84% occurring once. Two negative PCRs, clearance, or symptom resolution characterized the recovered Cohort 3 donors. Sequenced input: PBMCs or T cells enriched from blood (not recorded which). The TCR originated in a woman younger than 45 who had recovered from COVID-19. This chain links TRBV5-6 with TRBJ1-6; D remains ambiguous. This CDR3 is CASSSTVNSPLHF. CDR3 in DNA: TGTGCCAGCAGCTCTACTGTTAATTCACCCCTCCACTTT.